This T cell receptor beta chain came from a study of cytomegalovirus exposure and HLA in healthy donors. The study's findings and limits: A later analysis appeared to link common viral pathogens to several of the most significant clusters. In a later analysis, across HLA loci, associated TCR counts were highest for DRB1, lowest for HLA-C.

This clone occurred a few times. No antigen is known for it. CDR1 and CDR2 (germline): MNHEY, SVGAGI. The CDR3 is made up of 14 amino acids. V was trimmed by 4 bases and J by 6 bases, leaving 10 bases between them. The study ran its PCR with 60 Vbeta and 13 Jbeta primers. Profiling relied on immunoSEQ multiplex PCR, and the TCRdb table lists in-frame clones only, not all of them. The sample contains 150,000 to 200,000 clones, around 85% of which appear only once. The TCR was taken from a woman aged 25 to 45 in good health and CMV-seronegative. The genes are TRBV6-5 and TRBJ2-6; tentative D call: TRBD1 (5 bases). Sequenced: PBMCs. CDR3 in amino acids: CASSLLQEANVLTF. For the CDR3, the DNA is TGTGCCAGCAGTTTATTACAGGAGGCCAACGTCCTGACTTTC.